Listed below are T cell receptor beta chains from one sample, sequenced in a study of blood T cell repertoires in COVID-19. Data came from immunoSEQ multiplex PCR; TCRdb stores just in-frame clones and leaves some out. Of about 260,000 clones listed, less than 90% are singletons. Sequencing input: peripheral blood. These receptors all stem from a man younger than 45 with active or convalescent COVID-19. CDR3s include the opening cysteine and the closing phenylalanine or tryptophan. D genes are given only for firm matches. Not all rows give a size; the values are once, few, many and, for expanded clones, a class.

CASSRTSGGAANNEQFF TGTGCCAGCAGCAGGACTAGCGGGGGGGCCGCGAACAATGAGCAGTTCTTC TRBJ2-1 17 once TRBD2 TRBV5-4
CASSPWTVPNYGYTF TGTGCCAGCAGCCCTTGGACAGTACCTAACTATGGCTACACCTTC TRBJ1-2 15 NA NA TRBV7-8
CASSLTSVSTDTQYF TGCGCCAGCAGCCTTACTAGCGTTAGCACAGATACGCAGTATTTT TRBJ2-3 15 NA TRBD2 TRBV4-3
CASSSNRAQLGNTIYF TGCGCCAGCAGCAGCAACAGGGCACAGCTGGGAAACACCATATATTTT TRBJ1-3 16 once NA TRBV5-1
CASNGLATYNEQFF TGTGCCAGCAACGGACTAGCGACCTACAATGAGCAGTTCTTC TRBJ2-1 14 NA TRBD2 TRBV2
CASSPGTTRVDNYGYTF TGTGCCAGCAGCCCCGGGACAACAAGGGTGGATAACTATGGCTACACCTTC TRBJ1-2 17 NA NA TRBV5-5
CASSLFTGSRGQPQHF TGTGCCAGCAGCTTGTTTACAGGGTCGAGGGGTCAGCCCCAGCATTTT TRBJ1-5 16 NA NA TRBV5-8
CASSLTGYEQYF TGTGCCAGCAGTCTGACAGGGTACGAGCAGTACTTC TRBJ2-7 12 NA TRBD1 TRBV6-5
CASCEGVAVQPQHF TGTGCCAGCTGCGAAGGGGTGGCGGTTCAGCCCCAGCATTTT TRBJ1-5 14 NA NA TRBV2
CASSPNPGQAHTEAFF TGTGCCAGCAGTCCTAATCCGGGACAGGCTCACACTGAAGCTTTCTTT TRBJ1-1 16 NA TRBD1 TRBV7-9
CASSSLAGASTDTQYF TGTGCCAGCAGCTCCTTAGCGGGGGCTAGCACAGATACGCAGTATTTT TRBJ2-3 16 NA TRBD2 TRBV5-5
CASSDESPGAGGYTF TGTGCCAGCAGTGATGAGTCCCCAGGGGCGGGTGGCTACACCTTC TRBJ1-2 15 NA NA TRBV6-1
CASSPLGSSGNTIYF TGTGCCAGCTCACCACTCGGTAGCTCTGGAAACACCATATATTTT TRBJ1-3 15 NA NA TRBV18
CASTHRDSDYEQYF TGTGCCAGCACCCACCGGGACAGCGACTACGAGCAGTACTTC TRBJ2-7 14 NA TRBD1 TRBV7-9
CASSIGAPGTESSGANVLTF TGTGCCAGTAGTATTGGGGCCCCAGGGACAGAGAGCTCTGGGGCCAACGTCCTGACTTTC TRBJ2-6 20 NA TRBD1 TRBV19
CASGLESGGGETQYF TGTGCTAGTGGTTTGGAGTCAGGGGGCGGGGAGACCCAGTACTTC TRBJ2-5 15 NA TRBD1 TRBV12-5
CASRRTETGELFF TGTGCCAGCAGAAGGACAGAGACCGGGGAGCTGTTTTTT TRBJ2-2 13 NA NA TRBV11-2
CAISESSVSNEKLFF TGTGCCATCAGTGAGTCGTCAGTGTCTAATGAAAAACTGTTTTTT TRBJ1-4 15 NA NA TRBV10-3
CASSESTGGLTGELFF TGTGCCAGCAGTGAATCTACGGGGGGCCTCACCGGGGAGCTGTTTTTT TRBJ2-2 16 NA NA TRBV6-1
CAWSVGIRGTGNTIYF TGTGCCTGGAGTGTAGGAATTAGAGGGACTGGAAACACCATATATTTT TRBJ1-3 16 once NA TRBV30
CASSEARDSPWGYTF TGTGCCAGCAGTGAAGCGAGGGACAGTCCCTGGGGCTACACCTTC TRBJ1-2 15 once TRBD1 TRBV6-1
CASSELGGLSYEQYF TGTGCCAGCAGTGAGTTAGGGGGCCTTTCCTACGAGCAGTACTTC TRBJ2-7 15 NA TRBD1 TRBV2
CASSFSGGAQETQYF TGTGCCAGCAGCTTTAGCGGGGGGGCCCAGGAGACCCAGTACTTC TRBJ2-5 15 NA TRBD2 TRBV11-2
CASSLSLTTGNGYTF TGTGCCAGCAGCCTGAGCCTTACTACAGGGAATGGCTACACCTTC TRBJ1-2 15 NA NA TRBV27
CASSQDLWETQYF TGTGCCAGCAGCCAAGATCTATGGGAGACCCAGTACTTC TRBJ2-5 13 few NA TRBV4-2
CASSLVAGALNEQFF TGTGCCAGCAGCTTGGTGGCGGGGGCCCTCAATGAGCAGTTCTTC TRBJ2-1 15 NA NA TRBV5-6
CASSLPPMGQGKGNEQFF TGTGCCAGCAGCCTACCGCCGATGGGACAGGGGAAAGGAAATGAGCAGTTCTTC TRBJ2-1 18 NA TRBD1 TRBV13
CASSAQEGLANNEQFF TGTGCCAGCAGCGCCCAAGAGGGACTAGCGAACAATGAGCAGTTCTTC TRBJ2-1 16 NA TRBD2 TRBV9
CASSSPAGGYYEQYF TGCGCCAGCAGTTCTCCAGCGGGGGGGTACTACGAGCAGTACTTC TRBJ2-7 15 NA TRBD2 TRBV5-1
CASSPQTGGDYGYTF TGTGCCAGCAGCCCGCAGACAGGGGGCGACTATGGCTACACCTTC TRBJ1-2 15 NA TRBD1 TRBV7-2
CATSAGGGQPQHF TGTGCCACCAGTGCCGGCGGGGGTCAGCCCCAGCATTTT TRBJ1-5 13 few NA TRBV24-1
CASSPGGLPYNEQFF TGTGCCAGCAGCCCAGGGGGGCTCCCTTACAATGAGCAGTTCTTC TRBJ2-1 15 once NA TRBV9
CASSPLAGGVYEQYF TGTGCCAGCAGCCCGCTAGCGGGGGGTGTCTACGAGCAGTACTTC TRBJ2-7 15 NA TRBD2 TRBV7-3
CASSQVPGGSTDTQYF TGCGCCAGCAGCCAAGTTCCGGGGGGGAGCACAGATACGCAGTATTTT TRBJ2-3 16 NA TRBD2 TRBV4-1
CASSLRGSSGNTIYF TGTGCCAGCAGCTTACGCGGCAGCTCTGGAAACACCATATATTTT TRBJ1-3 15 NA NA TRBV11-3
CASSLGTGPSYEQYF TGTGCCAGCAGCTTGGGGACAGGACCCTCCTACGAGCAGTACTTC TRBJ2-7 15 once TRBD1 TRBV11-2
CASSITSGGSNEQFF TGTGCCAGTAGTATCACTAGCGGGGGGTCAAATGAGCAGTTCTTC TRBJ2-1 15 NA TRBD2 TRBV19
CASSHGENQPQHF TGTGCCAGCAGCCATGGGGAGAATCAGCCCCAGCATTTT TRBJ1-5 13 NA NA TRBV7-3
CASSQVAGQGGSPLHF TGTGCCAGCAGCCAAGTCGCCGGGCAGGGGGGTTCACCCCTCCACTTT TRBJ1-6 16 NA TRBD1 TRBV3-1/TRBV3-2
CASSESNSWSDTQYF TGCGCCAGCAGTGAGTCGAACTCGTGGTCAGATACGCAGTATTTT TRBJ2-3 15 few NA TRBV10-1
CASSDGQGAYGYTF TGTGCCAGCAGTGACGGACAGGGGGCCTATGGCTACACCTTC TRBJ1-2 14 NA TRBD1 TRBV6-6
CASTSNGGSGEQYF TGTGCCAGCACCTCGAACGGGGGATCGGGGGAGCAGTACTTC TRBJ2-7 14 once NA TRBV7-2
CASSLQGGGTEAFF TGTGCCAGCAGCTTACAGGGAGGGGGCACTGAAGCTTTCTTT TRBJ1-1 14 NA NA TRBV7-3
CASTDKVGREAFF TGTGCCAGTACCGATAAGGTGGGGCGGGAAGCTTTCTTT TRBJ1-1 13 NA NA TRBV19
CASSPSQGAKANYGYTF TGCGCCAGCAGCCCTAGTCAGGGGGCTAAAGCTAACTATGGCTACACCTTC TRBJ1-2 17 NA TRBD1 TRBV5-1
CSVDRSAGLAGGPEQFF TGCAGCGTTGATAGGTCTGCGGGACTAGCGGGGGGGCCTGAGCAGTTCTTC TRBJ2-1 17 NA TRBD2 TRBV29-1
CASSYSGGAGEQFF TGTGCCAGCAGTTACTCGGGCGGGGCCGGGGAGCAGTTCTTC TRBJ2-1 14 once NA TRBV6-5
CASSSLTGDDNEQFF TGCGCCAGCAGCTCCTTAACAGGGGACGACAATGAGCAGTTCTTC TRBJ2-1 15 NA TRBD1 TRBV5-1
CASSKQGLRQPQHF TGTGCCAGCAGCAAGCAGGGGCTGCGGCAGCCCCAGCATTTT TRBJ1-5 14 NA NA TRBV21-1
CASSLFGLQETQYF TGTGCCAGCAGCTTATTTGGGCTCCAAGAGACCCAGTACTTC TRBJ2-5 14 NA NA TRBV7-2
CASSHSQGAILAKNIQYF TGTGCCAGCAGCCACTCTCAGGGTGCCATCTTAGCCAAAAACATTCAGTACTTC TRBJ2-4 18 NA NA TRBV3-1/TRBV3-2
CASSPGVTDGRGYTF TGTGCCAGCTCACCGGGAGTGACGGACGGACGTGGCTACACCTTC TRBJ1-2 15 NA NA TRBV18
CAGSPESGVVYGYTF TGTGCCGGCTCCCCTGAGAGCGGGGTTGTCTATGGCTACACCTTC TRBJ1-2 15 NA NA TRBV7-9
CASSITGTYSYEQYF TGTGCCAGCAGCATCACCGGGACTTACTCCTACGAGCAGTACTTC TRBJ2-7 15 NA NA TRBV27
CASKKQTGPGEAFF TGTGCCAGCAAAAAACAGACAGGGCCGGGGGAAGCTTTCTTT TRBJ1-1 14 few TRBD1 TRBV25-1
CASSDGWRAVNEQFF TGTGCCAGCAGTGACGGTTGGCGGGCGGTAAATGAGCAGTTCTTC TRBJ2-1 15 NA NA TRBV6-1
CASISITEGQAFF TGTGCCAGCATATCAATTACGGAGGGGCAAGCTTTCTTT TRBJ1-1 13 NA NA TRBV21-1
CASSLNPPVTEAFF TGTGCCAGCAGCTTAAATCCGCCAGTCACTGAAGCTTTCTTT TRBJ1-1 14 NA NA TRBV7-3
CASRPDRALIYGYTF TGTGCCAGCAGACCCGACAGGGCCCTGATCTATGGCTACACCTTC TRBJ1-2 15 NA TRBD1 TRBV27